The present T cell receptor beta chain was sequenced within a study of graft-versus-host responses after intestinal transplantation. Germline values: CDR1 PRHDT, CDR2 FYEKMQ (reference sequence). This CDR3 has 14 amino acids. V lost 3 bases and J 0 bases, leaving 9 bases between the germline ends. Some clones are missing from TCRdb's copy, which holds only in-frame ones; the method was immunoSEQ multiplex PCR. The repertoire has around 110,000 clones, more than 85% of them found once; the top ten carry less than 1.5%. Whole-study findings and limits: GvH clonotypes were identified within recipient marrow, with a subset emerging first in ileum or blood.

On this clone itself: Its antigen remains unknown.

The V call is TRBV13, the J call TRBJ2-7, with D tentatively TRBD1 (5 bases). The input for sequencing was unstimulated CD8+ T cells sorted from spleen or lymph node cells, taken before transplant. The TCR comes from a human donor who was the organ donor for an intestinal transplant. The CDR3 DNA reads TGTGCCAGCAGCTTCGGTCAGGGCTCCTACGAGCAGTACTTC. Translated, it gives CASSFGQGSYEQYF.